Below, 28 T cell receptor beta chains from the same sample are listed, as sequenced in a study of blood T cell repertoires in COVID-19. Here immunoSEQ multiplex PCR was the method, and the copy in TCRdb shows in-frame clones only, minus some. The sample contains roughly 330,000 clones, around four fifths of which appear only once. The material sequenced was peripheral blood. The receptors stem from a woman in her fifties or sixties with acute or convalescent COVID-19.

V usage is TRBV10-1 and J usage is TRBJ1-4, with TRBD1 identical over 12 bases. J lost 6 bases, V lost 9 bases, and 14 bases had no gene match. The CDR3 totals 17 residues. Germline CDR1 is WNHNN and CDR2 is SYGVQD (reference sequence). The CDR3 loop is CARLPGQGATGDEKLFF. The CDR3 DNA is TGCGCCAGGCTACCGGGACAGGGGGCGACCGGGGATGAAAAACTGTTTTTT.

The rearrangement uses TRBV7-9 and TRBJ1-3; D is unclear. The CDR3 loop spans 14 amino acids. Germline lookup yields CDR1 SEHNR and CDR2 FQNEAQ (reference sequence). V gave up 7 bases and J gave up 0 bases, with 10 bases separating them. CDR3 nucleotide sequence: TGTGCCAGCAATAGCCGGAACTCTGGAAACACCATATATTTT. This gives the protein CASNSRNSGNTIYF.

CDR3 loop: CASSSDFNEKLFF. CDR3 coding DNA: TGTGCCAGCTCCTCGGACTTTAATGAAAAACTGTTTTTT. The rearrangement joins TRBV18 to TRBJ1-4; D ambiguous. The CDR3 has 13 residues. Germline assignment: CDR1 KGHSH and CDR2 LQKENI. The ends were cut back, 6 bases at V and 4 bases at J, with 9 bases in the middle.

The rearrangement uses TRBV9 and TRBJ2-3; maybe TRBD1 (6 bases). V lost 6 bases and J 0 bases, leaving 14 bases between the germline ends. CDR3 length equals 15 residues. Germline assignment: CDR1 SGDLS and CDR2 YYNGEE. CDR3 amino acids: CASNLYDRSTDTQYF. DNA for the CDR3: TGTGCCAGCAATCTTTATGACAGGAGCACAGATACGCAGTATTTT. Full variable domain (rest looked up from reference TRBV9 and TRBJ2-3): DSGVTQTPKHLITATGQRVTLRCSPRSGDLSVYWYQQSLDQGLQFLIQYYNGEERAKGNILERFSAQQFPDLHSELNLSSLELGDSALYFCASNLYDRSTDTQYFGPGTRLTVL.

The J gene is TRBJ2-5, the V gene TRBV11-2; 7 bases align to TRBD1. In germline, CDR1 is SGHAT, CDR2 FQNNGV. The CDR3 is 16 residues long. With V trimmed by 6 bases and J by 0 bases, 10 bases remained unmatched. DNA of the CDR3: TGTGCCAGCAGTTCGATGACACAGGGGTACCAAGAGACCCAGTACTTC. Residues: CASSSMTQGYQETQYF.

This clone was observed a few times. The V and J genes are TRBV7-2 and TRBJ1-1; TRBD1 is a possible D gene (6 bases). With 4 bases removed from V and 4 bases from J, the gap between germline ends came to 10 bases. The CDR3 length is 13 residues. Germline V gene data show CDR1 as SGHTA and CDR2 as FQGNSA. CDR3 nucleotide sequence: TGTGCCAGCAGCTACAGGGTTGGCACTGAAGCTTTCTTT. As protein: CASSYRVGTEAFF. The full variable domain, in which reference TRBV7-2 and TRBJ1-1 provide the parts outside the CDR3, is GAGVSQSPSNKVTEKGKDVELRCDPISGHTALYWYRQSLGQGLEFLIYFQGNSAPDKSGLPSDRFSAERTGGSVSTLTIQRTQQEDSAVYLCASSYRVGTEAFFGQGTRLTVV.

This clone has just a few counts. The rearrangement joins TRBV7-6 to TRBJ2-7, with D perhaps TRBD1 (6 bases). Deletions cut 1 base from V and 2 bases from J, with 9 bases between. There are 14 residues in the CDR3. The germline CDR1 and CDR2 sequences are SGHVS and FNYEAQ. The CDR3 is CASSLGRGPYEQYV. The CDR3, as DNA: TGTGCCAGCAGCTTAGGCAGGGGACCCTACGAGCAGTACGTC.

CDR3 region: CASRGLYTNTEAFF. In DNA form, the CDR3 reads TGTGCCAGTAGGGGACTATACACGAACACTGAAGCTTTCTTT. The chain is built from TRBV19 and TRBJ1-1, with TRBD1 as a possible D gene (5 bases). Germline values: CDR1 LNHDA, CDR2 SQIVND (reference sequence). The CDR3 covers 14 residues. The V gene lost 6 bases and the J gene lost 1 base, with 12 bases spanning the gap.

The chain joins TRBV27 to TRBJ1-6, with a possible D match to TRBD1 (5 bases). Germline V gene data show CDR1 as MNHEY and CDR2 as SMNVEV (reference sequence). V lost 6 bases and J 9 bases, leaving 24 bases between the germline ends. This CDR3 region has 17 residues. The CDR3 DNA follows: TGTGCCAGCAGCCCTAAGGGGAAACCAGGGAACGTTTCACCCCTCCACTTT. It is translated as CASSPKGKPGNVSPLHF.

The table lists this clone with a count of one. V is TRBV27 and J is TRBJ1-2; the match to TRBD1 covers 10 bases. The V gene's germline CDR1 is MNHEY and CDR2 SMNVEV (reference sequence). The trim removed 7 bases at V and 6 bases at J, leaving 11 bases unmatched. This CDR3 has 15 residues. Here the CDR3 reads CASMAAGQGGDGYTF. CDR3 DNA: TGTGCCAGCATGGCCGCAGGACAGGGGGGGGATGGCTACACCTTC.

V and J are TRBV5-5 and TRBJ2-7; perhaps TRBD2 as D (6 bases). This CDR3 is 12 amino acids long. V lost 4 bases, J lost 7 bases, and 12 bases lay in between. The germline V gene has CDR1 SGHKS and CDR2 YYEKEE (reference sequence). CDR3 bases: TGTGCCAGCAGCCTCTGGGGGGAGGAGCAGTACTTC. It yields the protein CASSLWGEEQYF.

The chain links TRBV10-3 to TRBJ1-2; 11 bases are a match to TRBD1. V trimming: 4 bases; J trimming: 8 bases; junction bases outside the gene matches: 6. This CDR3 is 14 amino acids long. Germline loops: CDR1 ENHRY, CDR2 SYGVKD. The CDR3 is CAISVGQGARGYTF. In DNA form, the CDR3 reads TGTGCCATCAGTGTCGGACAGGGGGCAAGAGGCTACACCTTC.

The chain has TRBV5-1 and TRBJ2-3; 10 positions agree with TRBD2. J was trimmed by 6 bases and V by 6 bases; bases with no gene match: 7. The CDR3 runs to 14 residues. The germline V gene has CDR1 SGHRS and CDR2 YFSETQ. The CDR3 DNA reads as TGCGCCAGCACCCTAGCGGGGGAATGGGATACGCAGTATTTT. Amino acids: CASTLAGEWDTQYF.

The rearrangement uses TRBV6-6 and TRBJ2-7; a possible D gene is TRBD2 (7 bases). Looked up from germline, CDR1 is MNHNY and CDR2 is SVGAGI (reference sequence). The CDR3 extends over 14 amino acids. Trimming cost V 6 bases and J 6 bases, with 18 bases left between them. CDR3 in DNA: TGTGCCAGCAGCAATGGGGGGGCGTTCGGCGAGCAGTACTTC. This translates into CASSNGGAFGEQYF.

The chain recombines TRBV30 with TRBJ1-2; no clear D. Between the trimmed V and J ends, which lost 2 bases and 8 bases, there was a span of 18 bases. The CDR3 contains 14 residues. Germline CDR1 and CDR2: GTSNPN and SVGIG (reference sequence). The CDR3 DNA follows: TGTGCCTGGAGTCGAGGGTGGGAAGTGCAGGGCTACACCTTC. Its translation: CAWSRGWEVQGYTF.

The gene calls are TRBV12-5 and TRBJ1-4; D is unresolved. CDR1 LGHNT and CDR2 FRNRAP come from the germline V gene. The V and J ends lost 7 bases and 4 bases respectively, with 10 bases between them. This CDR3 contains 13 residues. The CDR3 spells CASVKGGNEKLFF. CDR3 sequence (DNA): TGTGCTAGTGTCAAGGGAGGTAATGAAAAACTGTTTTTT.

The genes are TRBV4-1 and TRBJ1-2; possibly TRBD1 for D (6 bases). Germline V gene data show CDR1 as MGHRA and CDR2 as YSYEKL. The CDR3 length is 15 residues. V shed 2 bases and J shed 2 bases, with 12 bases lying between them. CDR3 nucleotide sequence: TGCGCCAGCAGCCAACCTTATCAGGGGAACTATGGCTACACCTTC. Encoded protein: CASSQPYQGNYGYTF.

The chain uses TRBV30 and TRBJ1-5, with a weak D call TRBD1 (5 bases). The V and J ends lost 2 bases and 7 bases respectively, with 12 bases between them. In germline, CDR1 is GTSNPN, CDR2 SVGIG (reference sequence). The CDR3 covers 13 residues. The CDR3 is CAWSSQGGQPQHF. In nucleotides, the CDR3 is TGTGCCTGGAGTTCCCAGGGAGGGCAGCCCCAGCATTTT. Together with reference TRBV30 and TRBJ1-5, the CDR3 gives the full variable domain: SQTIHQWPATLVQPVGSPLSLECTVEGTSNPNLYWYRQAAGRGLQLLFYSVGIGQISSEVPQNLSASRPQDRQFILSSKKLLLSDSGFYLCAWSSQGGQPQHFGDGTRLSIL.

The chain links TRBV28 to TRBJ1-1; D might be TRBD1 (6 bases). The CDR3 is 14 residues long. Germline V CDR1 and CDR2: MDHEN, SYDVKM. V was trimmed by 5 bases and J by 6 bases, leaving 16 bases between them. CDR3 amino acids: CASSRGGVIPEAFF. For the CDR3, the DNA is TGTGCCAGCAGTCGAGGGGGTGTAATCCCTGAAGCTTTCTTT.

The rearrangement uses TRBV4-2 and TRBJ2-3; TRBD2 might be the D (6 bases). This CDR3 is built from 16 residues. Germline-derived CDR1 and CDR2 are LGHNA and YNFKEQ. V dropped 1 base and J dropped 3 bases, with 14 bases sitting between them. The CDR3, as DNA: TGTGCCAGCAGCCAAGGTATGCGGGGTCGGACAGATACGCAGTATTTT. Translating gives CASSQGMRGRTDTQYF.

The V call is TRBV12-3 or TRBV12-4, the J call TRBJ1-2, with D perhaps matching TRBD1 (5 bases). Trimming removed 1 base from V and 5 bases from J, with 8 bases in between. The CDR3 has 13 amino acids. This CDR3 reads CASSLGGTYGYTF. The DNA for the CDR3 is TGTGCCAGCAGTTTAGGGGGGACTTATGGCTACACCTTC.

The rearrangement links TRBV15 to TRBJ2-1; unclear D gene. Trimming removed 2 bases at V and 2 bases at J, with 4 bases between. Germline V gene sequence: CDR1 LNHNV, CDR2 YYDKDF (reference sequence). This CDR3 is built from 13 residues. Here the CDR3 reads CATSRLAYNEQFF. CDR3 nucleotides: TGTGCCACCAGCAGACTAGCCTACAATGAGCAGTTCTTC.

The V gene is TRBV5-4, the J gene TRBJ2-2; 7 bases fit TRBD1. This CDR3 has 15 amino acids. V gave up 1 base and J gave up 5 bases; unmatched junction bases: 5. Germline lookup yields CDR1 SGHNT and CDR2 YYREEE (reference sequence). The CDR3 bases are TGTGCCAGCAGCTTGAAGAGGGGGCAAACCGGGGAGCTGTTTTTT. Protein sequence: CASSLKRGQTGELFF.

The chain joins TRBV5-1 to TRBJ1-2; the match to TRBD1 covers 7 bases. V was clipped by 4 bases and J by 5 bases; unmatched bases: 2. The CDR3 length is 12 residues. CDR1 is SGHRS and CDR2 is YFSETQ in the germline V gene. CDR3 loop: CASSRDRYGYTF. The DNA for the CDR3 is TGCGCCAGCAGCCGGGACAGATATGGCTACACCTTC.

The chain is built from TRBV5-1 and TRBJ1-2, with 7 bases fitting TRBD1. CDR3 length: 12 amino acids. Trimming cost V 4 bases and J 6 bases; bases outside gene matches: 3. Germline V gene lookup returns CDR1 SGHRS and CDR2 YFSETQ. The DNA of the CDR3 is TGCGCCAGCAGCAGGGGGCGAGATGGCTACACCTTC. Encoded protein: CASSRGRDGYTF.

The genes are TRBV2 and TRBJ2-6; D is undetermined. In germline, CDR1 is SNHLY, CDR2 FYNNEI. The CDR3 loop spans 14 amino acids. Trimming pared 2 bases from V and 0 bases from J, leaving 2 bases between. The chain's CDR3 is CASSERSGANVLTF. CDR3 in DNA: TGTGCCAGCAGTGAACGCTCTGGGGCCAACGTCCTGACTTTC.

The chain recombines TRBV9 with TRBJ1-4; D perhaps matches TRBD1 (5 bases). CDR3 length: 15 amino acids. V was shortened by 5 bases and J by 8 bases, with 19 bases between the two germline ends. Per germline, CDR1 SGDLS and CDR2 YYNGEE. The CDR3, as DNA: TGTGCCAGCAGTAGGGGTGGAAGTTTGGGAGAAAAACTGTTTTTT. Protein: CASSRGGSLGEKLFF.

In DNA, the CDR3 is TGTGCCAGCAGTTACTCGAGTCTAGCGGGCTACAATGAGCAGTTCTTC. Residues: CASSYSSLAGYNEQFF. The chain carries TRBV6-5 and TRBJ2-1; 8 bases match TRBD2. The germline CDR1 and CDR2 sequences are MNHEY and SVGAGI. CDR3 size: 16 residues. With 0 bases clipped from V and 3 bases from J, the junction kept 4 bases outside the gene matches.